The 21 T cell receptor beta chains in this list originate from one sample, sequenced in a study of T cells in localized non-small cell lung cancer. Using immunoSEQ multiplex PCR, the repertoire was profiled, and TCRdb retains in-frame clones only, with some absent. The repertoire holds around 140,000 clones, with more than 70% as singletons. Sequenced here: peripheral blood, sampled before any cancer treatment. These receptors were taken from a female donor older than 55 with stage I lung adenocarcinoma.

About this clone itself: The junction does not match germline at one end; this may be a read error. This chain connects TRBV5-5 to TRBJ2-3; 11 bases match TRBD2. The V gene's germline CDR1 is SGHKS and CDR2 YYEKEE (reference sequence). This CDR3 is built from 15 residues. The CDR3 DNA reads TGTGCCAGCAGCTCGTCATGGGGACTAGCGGCCTCCGAGCCTTTT. Its protein product is CASSSSWGLAASEPF.

This chain joins TRBV4-1 and TRBJ2-5; 9 bases agree with TRBD1. The CDR3 length is 16 residues. Per the germline V gene, CDR1 is MGHRA and CDR2 is YSYEKL. J lost 2 bases, V lost 0 bases, and 4 bases had no gene match. The CDR3 bases are TGCGCCAGCAGCCAAGAATGGGACAGGGTACAAGAGACCCAGTACTTC. It translates to CASSQEWDRVQETQYF.

This clone has a single count. Compared with germline, one end of the junction differs, possibly owing to a read error. The CDR3 is CACRGLAIKQETQYF. CDR3 DNA: TGTGCCTGCAGGGGGCTAGCGATTAAGCAAGAGACCCAGTACTTC. The chain uses TRBV28 and TRBJ2-5; TRBD1 matches 8 bases. The length of the CDR3 is 15 residues. Germline V gene lookup returns CDR1 MDHEN and CDR2 SYDVKM.

The table lists this clone with a count of one. In DNA form, the CDR3 reads TGTGCCAGCAGCAAACTAGCGGGAGGAGGTTACGAGCAGTACTTC. Translation: CASSKLAGGGYEQYF. The chain employs TRBV6-4 and TRBJ2-7; TRBD2 aligns across 12 bases. The germline V gene has CDR1 MRHNA and CDR2 SNTAGT. V shed 6 bases and J 4 bases; nucleotides not matched to a gene: 7. CDR3 length: 15 amino acids.

The chain joins TRBV27 to TRBJ2-7; D perhaps matches TRBD1 (6 bases). CDR3 length equals 14 residues. Trimming cost V 3 bases and J 0 bases, with 9 bases left between them. CDR1 is MNHEY and CDR2 is SMNVEV in the germline V gene (reference sequence). CDR3 DNA: TGTGCCAGCAGTTTTCGGGACAACTCCTACGAGCAGTACTTC. Translation: CASSFRDNSYEQYF.

The genes are TRBV20-1 and TRBJ1-5; D is ambiguous. Germline CDR1 DFQATT, CDR2 SNEGSKA (reference sequence). The CDR3 runs to 11 residues. Trimming left V 4 bases short and J 7 bases short, with 8 bases between. CDR3 nucleotides: TGCAGTGCTAAGGTGGGGCAGCCCCAGCATTTT. Its translation: CSAKVGQPQHF.

This clone is a singleton in its sample. The CDR3 protein is CASSPRGREREKLFF. Here the CDR3 DNA reads TGTGCCAGCAGCCCTCGAGGGAGGGAAAGAGAAAAACTGTTTTTT. The chain has TRBV7-9 and TRBJ1-4; D is unclear. Per the germline V gene, CDR1 is SEHNR and CDR2 is FQNEAQ (reference sequence). Trimming left V 5 bases short and J 8 bases short, with 18 bases between. This CDR3 region has 15 residues.

This chain uses TRBV10-2 with TRBJ1-3, with 8 nucleotides matching TRBD1. This CDR3 is built from 16 residues. J was trimmed by 3 bases and V by 6 bases; bases with no gene match: 10. Germline V gene data show CDR1 as WSHSY and CDR2 as SAAADI. In DNA form, the CDR3 reads TGCGCCAGCAGAGAGACAGGGGTTACCAATGGAAACACCATATATTTT. It specifies CASRETGVTNGNTIYF.

The chain carries TRBV7-4 and TRBJ1-2; D gene unclear. This CDR3 is built from 15 residues. Deletions cut 5 bases from V and 0 bases from J, with 13 bases between. Germline CDR1 reads SGHVT; CDR2 reads SQSDAQ. The chain's CDR3 is CASSPQIGTNYGYTF. The CDR3 DNA sequence: TGTGCCAGCAGCCCCCAGATAGGGACTAACTATGGCTACACCTTC.

The chain joins TRBV27 to TRBJ2-3; 12 nucleotides match TRBD2. Per the germline V gene, CDR1 is MNHEY and CDR2 is SMNVEV (reference sequence). With 6 bases clipped from V and 6 bases from J, the junction kept 10 bases outside the gene matches. This CDR3 region has 16 residues. CDR3 nucleotide sequence: TGTGCCAGCAGAGGACCTAGCGGGAGGGAGATGGATACGCAGTATTTT. Protein: CASRGPSGREMDTQYF.

The chain uses TRBV5-6 and TRBJ1-5, with a possible D match to TRBD1 (6 bases). Trimming shortened V by 0 bases and J by 1 base, and 8 bases separated the two germline ends. This CDR3 is 15 amino acids long. The V gene's germline CDR1 is SGHDT and CDR2 YYEEEE. CDR3 DNA: TGTGCCAGCAGCTTGGGTGGGGGCAGCAATCAGCCCCAGCATTTT. It translates to CASSLGGGSNQPQHF.

The genes are TRBV19 and TRBJ1-5; D remains unclear. This CDR3 has 14 amino acids. V shed 4 bases and J shed 0 bases, with 7 bases lying between them. Germline loops: CDR1 LNHDA, CDR2 SQIVND (reference sequence). In DNA form, the CDR3 reads TGTGCCAGTAGTACAGATTATAGCAATCAGCCCCAGCATTTT. Protein sequence: CASSTDYSNQPQHF.

The rearrangement links TRBV30 to TRBJ2-1; 9 positions match TRBD2. The CDR3 loop spans 15 amino acids. The germline V gene has CDR1 GTSNPN and CDR2 SVGIG (reference sequence). V gave up 1 base and J gave up 6 bases; unmatched junction bases: 7. CDR3 sequence reads: CAWSATSGGLNEQFF. CDR3 sequence (DNA): TGTGCCTGGAGTGCGACTAGCGGAGGCCTCAATGAGCAGTTCTTC.

The chain employs TRBV11-1 and TRBJ2-5, with 11 bases aligning to TRBD2. CDR3 length: 18 amino acids. Looked up from germline, CDR1 is SGHAT and CDR2 is FQDESV (reference sequence). The ends lost 3 bases at V and 2 bases at J; junction bases unmatched: 11. The CDR3 nucleotides are TGTGCCAGCAGCTTTGGGCTAGCGGGAGGCTTTAAACAAGAGACCCAGTACTTC. It is translated as CASSFGLAGGFKQETQYF.

The J gene is TRBJ2-1, the V gene TRBV30, with unresolved D. Germline lookup yields CDR1 GTSNPN and CDR2 SVGIG (reference sequence). The ends were cut back, 7 bases at V and 7 bases at J, with 14 bases in the middle. The CDR3 loop spans 12 amino acids. CDR3 amino acids: CAFSPSGNEQFF. The CDR3 region has the DNA TGTGCCTTTTCACCAAGTGGTAATGAGCAGTTCTTC.

The V call is TRBV2, the J call TRBJ1-4, with a possible D match to TRBD1 (5 bases). Trimming stripped 10 bases from V and 0 bases from J, with 18 bases between. CDR1 and CDR2 from the germline V gene are SNHLY and FYNNEI. The CDR3 consists of 16 residues. CDR3 protein: CATRRGAAPTNEKLFF. As DNA, the CDR3 is TGTGCCACCCGGAGGGGAGCCGCACCAACTAATGAAAAACTGTTTTTT.

This chain links TRBV11-3 with TRBJ1-1; possibly TRBD1 for D (5 bases). This CDR3 region has 14 residues. V was cut by 5 bases and J by 1 base, with 11 bases left in between. In germline, CDR1 is SGHNT, CDR2 YENEEA. This chain's CDR3 is CASSQDSTNTEAFF. As DNA, the CDR3 is TGTGCCAGCAGCCAAGACAGCACGAACACTGAAGCTTTCTTT.

This clone showed up just once. The chain has TRBV2 and TRBJ2-2, with no clear D. CDR3 length equals 12 residues. V was shortened by 6 bases and J by 6 bases, with 8 bases between the two germline ends. Germline V lookup: CDR1 SNHLY, CDR2 FYNNEI. The CDR3 DNA is TGTGCCAGCAGGGCATCTCCCGGGGAGCTGTTTTTT. Its translation: CASRASPGELFF.

V is TRBV28 and J is TRBJ1-2, with 8 nucleotides matching TRBD1. CDR1 is MDHEN and CDR2 is SYDVKM in the germline V gene. The V gene end was trimmed by 7 bases and the J gene end by 5 bases; junction bases not matched to a gene: 12. CDR3 length: 15 residues. This CDR3 is CASNQLPGDRYGYTF. DNA of the CDR3: TGTGCCAGCAACCAGCTCCCAGGGGACAGGTATGGCTACACCTTC.

The chain links TRBV11-3 to TRBJ2-5; 14 positions match TRBD2. The CDR3 totals 15 residues. The V gene's germline CDR1 is SGHNT and CDR2 YENEEA. Trimming took 4 bases from V and 3 from J; bases not matched to a gene: 1. This CDR3 is CASSSGLAGEETQYF. CDR3 in DNA: TGTGCCAGCAGCTCGGGACTAGCGGGAGAAGAGACCCAGTACTTC.

The table lists this clone with a few counts. This chain links TRBV18 with TRBJ1-1, with TRBD1 matching over 9 bases. The V gene end was trimmed by 3 bases and the J gene end by 1 base; junction bases not matched to a gene: 9. CDR3 length equals 17 residues. The germline gives CDR1 KGHSH, CDR2 LQKENI. This CDR3 reads CASSPARTGARNTEAFF. For the CDR3, the DNA is TGTGCCAGCTCACCGGCACGGACAGGGGCCCGGAACACTGAAGCTTTCTTT.